This TCR beta chain was recorded in a study of T-cell reconstitution after alpha-beta-depleted transplantation in children. Unique molecular identifiers tagged the TCRbeta library. Via MiXCR, TCRdb re-called the PCR reads, giving one row per CDR3 protein. The sample holds about 260,000 distinct CDR3 sequences, 11% seen once. CDR1 is LGHNA and CDR2 is YNFKEQ in the germline V gene. The CDR3 has 12 residues. Between the trimmed V and J ends, which lost 4 bases and 5 bases, there was a span of 9 bases. Study outcomes and limitations: From newly produced T cells came most of the T-cell counts and diversity one year after transplant.

There are many counts of this clonotype. Its antigen is undetermined. Sequencing used peripheral blood, obtained 180 days after TCRalphabeta/CD19-depleted stem cell transplant. The clonotype comes from a male patient aged 2 to 10 who had a stem cell transplant for chronic granulomatous disease, so the T cells may come from the graft donor. This chain connects TRBV4-2 to TRBJ2-7; tentative D call: TRBD1 (6 bases). The CDR3 protein is CASSPQGNEQYF. CDR3 sequence (DNA): TGTGCCAGCAGCCCACAGGGAAACGAGCAGTACTTC.